These 24 T cell receptor beta chains share one sample of origin, sequenced in a study of tumor-infiltrating lymphocytes in primary liver carcinoma. Blood RNA originated from unsorted whole blood, with germline DNA additionally extracted. TCR beta cDNA was made from 500 ng total RNA with a constant-region primer. Three nested multiplex PCR rounds, a slightly modified ARM-PCR method, built the TCR beta libraries. With TRBV1-TRBV30 forward primers and a C-beta reverse primer, the first two PCR rounds were run for 10 cycles each. Each CDR3 protein gets one entry after TCRdb re-called the multiplex PCR reads with MiXCR. The table includes approximately 310,000 distinct CDR3 sequences, over 55% detected once. Sequencing was done on a sample of peripheral blood. The receptors come from a man between 40 and 49 years old with primary liver carcinoma and hepatitis B virus infection.

There are many counts of this clonotype. The J gene is TRBJ1-6, the V gene TRBV10-3; 8 bases fit TRBD1. Losses at the gene ends were 11 bases for V and 10 bases for J; bases not matched to a gene: 13. The germline CDR1 and CDR2 sequences are ENHRY and SYGVKD. The CDR3 is made up of 14 amino acids. This chain's CDR3 is CASSDRTGSSPLHF. The CDR3 coding sequence is TGTGCCTCCTCGGACCGGACAGGGTCCTCACCCCTCCACTTT.

This clonotype has only one observation. This sequence may be a read error, since a much larger clone differs from it by one base. The V call is TRBV6-5, the J call TRBJ2-3; a weak D match, TRBD1 (6 bases). The CDR3 totals 15 residues. Germline lookup yields CDR1 MNHEY and CDR2 SVGAGI. The CDR3: CAGSYRDIVTDTQYF. CDR3 sequence (DNA): TGTGCCGGCAGTTACAGGGATATTGTCACAGATACGCAGTATTTT.

Worth noting for this clonotype: A much larger clone differs by one base, so this may be a read error. The chain links TRBV6-2 or TRBV6-3 to TRBJ2-6, with D unclear. The CDR3 extends over 17 amino acids. Germline CDR1 is MNHEY and CDR2 is SVGEGT. The CDR3 protein is CASSHAGRSSWANVLTF. The CDR3 DNA reads as TGTGCCAGCAGTCACGCAGGCAGATCCTCTTGGGCCAACGTCCTGACTTTC.

This clonotype was detected a few times. The conserved phenylalanine or tryptophan normally closing the CDR3 is absent here, so this likely arose from a read error. The V call is TRBV29-1, the J call TRBJ1-1, with D unresolved. CDR1 and CDR2 from the germline V gene are SQVTM and ANQGSEA. The CDR3 has 10 amino acids. The ends were cut back, 4 bases at V and 4 bases at J, with 4 bases in the middle. The CDR3 sequence is CSVVGTEAFL. The CDR3 DNA sequence: TGCAGCGTTGTTGGCACTGAAGCTTTCCTT.

A remark on this clonotype: Since no conserved phenylalanine or tryptophan closes the CDR3, a read error is the likely cause. The chain uses TRBV6-1 and TRBJ1-6; no firm D call. The CDR3 totals 15 residues. Trimming cost V 1 base and J 6 bases, with 10 bases left between them. Per the germline V gene, CDR1 is MNHNS and CDR2 is SASEGT. CDR3 region: CASSEDRVANSPLHL. DNA of the CDR3: TGTGCCAGCAGTGAAGACCGTGTGGCTAATTCACCCCTCCACTTA.

As to this clonotype: This could be a read error, since a much larger clone is one nucleotide away. The chain combines TRBV6-1 with TRBJ1-6; D may be TRBD1 (5 bases). This CDR3 comprises 14 residues. V was clipped by 4 bases and J by 7 bases, with 11 bases between them. CDR1 is MNHNS and CDR2 is SASEGT in the germline V gene. CDR3 protein: CASSVQGDNSPLHF. DNA of the CDR3: TGTGCCAGCAGTGTCCAAGGGGACAATTCACCCCTCCACTTT.

Written as DNA, the CDR3 is TGTGCCAGCAGGCATCCGGGAGGCCATGAGACCCAGTACTTC. Amino acid sequence: CASRHPGGHETQYF. The chain couples TRBV11-2 to TRBJ2-5; 7 nucleotides line up with TRBD2. V dropped 6 bases and J dropped 5; count of bases not matched to a gene: 9. This CDR3 has 14 residues. Germline CDR1 reads SGHAT; CDR2 reads FQNNGV.

As for this clonotype: The junction differs from germline at one of its ends, possibly a read error. This CDR3 reads CASSRERYEQHF. CDR3 nucleotide sequence: TGTGCAAGCAGCCGAGAGCGTTACGAGCAGCACTTC. The V gene is TRBV11-1, the J gene TRBJ2-7; D is uncertain. Germline V gene data show CDR1 as SGHAT and CDR2 as FQDESV (reference sequence). This CDR3 is built from 12 residues.

The chain couples TRBV5-1 to TRBJ2-5; 8 bases are shared with TRBD2. The CDR3 totals 17 residues. Trimming removed 8 bases from V and 7 bases from J; junction bases left unmatched: 22. CDR1 SGHRS and CDR2 YFSETQ come from the germline V gene. The CDR3 nucleotides read TGCGCCAGTAGCCTGGGACTTATACAAACGCGGGAGGCGACCCAGTACTTC. Translation: CASSLGLIQTREATQYF.

Ten or more counts support this clonotype. The chain uses TRBV12-5 and TRBJ2-7, with D unclear. The CDR3 covers 12 residues. Trimming took 7 bases from V and 4 from J, leaving 11 bases between them. The germline V gene encodes CDR1 LGHNT and CDR2 FRNRAP. The CDR3 DNA reads TGTGCTAGTGCCCTAGACAATTACGAGCAGTACTTC. Translated, it gives CASALDNYEQYF. Full variable domain (remainder filled in from reference TRBV12-5 and TRBJ2-7): DARVTQTPRHKVTEMGQEVTMRCQPILGHNTVFWYRQTMMQGLELLAYFRNRAPLDDSGMPKDRFSAEMPDATLATLKIQPSEPRDSAVYFCASALDNYEQYFGPGTRLTVT.

V and J are TRBV6-1 and TRBJ2-3; D remains unclear. The V end was cut by 2 bases, the J end by 4 bases, with 7 bases between. The germline V gene encodes CDR1 MNHNS and CDR2 SASEGT. This CDR3 spans 13 amino acids. The CDR3 nucleotides are TGTGCCAGCAGTGAAAGTCAGGCAGATACGCAGTATTTT. It is translated as CASSESQADTQYF.

This clonotype appeared a few times. The chain employs TRBV28 and TRBJ2-1; D may be TRBD2 (6 bases). From germline, CDR1 is MDHEN and CDR2 SYDVKM. The CDR3 contains 14 residues. Trimming removed 6 bases from V and 9 bases from J, with 18 bases in between. The CDR3 DNA is TGTGCCAGCAGGGCGGGACCCCCGGTGGGTGAGCAGTTCTTC. Amino acids: CASRAGPPVGEQFF.

For this clonotype: A read error may produce the germline difference seen at one junction end. The rearrangement uses TRBV7-8 and TRBJ2-3, with unresolved D. The CDR3 is 12 residues long. Germline V gene lookup returns CDR1 SGHVS and CDR2 FQNEAQ. The CDR3 here is CVSSLGLDMQYF. DNA for the CDR3: TGTGTCAGCAGCTTAGGGTTAGATATGCAGTATTTT.

The rearrangement joins TRBV7-8 to TRBJ2-3; D might be TRBD2 (6 bases). CDR3 size: 14 residues. Germline loops: CDR1 SGHVS, CDR2 FQNEAQ. Trimming removed 4 bases at V and 6 bases at J, with 14 bases between. As DNA, the CDR3 is TGTGCCAGCAGCTACCATGGGACTTACGATACGCAGTATTTT. As protein: CASSYHGTYDTQYF.

Details on this clonotype: This is likely a read error, given that the CDR3 carries no conserved phenylalanine or tryptophan at its end. The chain links TRBV6-2 or TRBV6-3 to TRBJ2-1, with TRBD2 identical over 9 bases. The CDR3 is 13 amino acids. From germline, CDR1 is MNHEY and CDR2 SVGEGT. CDR3 in amino acids: CVSRPGLAGRQFV. The CDR3 DNA sequence: TGTGTCAGCAGACCGGGACTAGCCGGGAGGCAGTTCGTC.

Comments on this clonotype: This sequence may be a read error, since a much larger clone differs from it by one base. The gene calls are TRBV6-2 or TRBV6-3 and TRBJ2-4; maybe TRBD2 (6 bases). Per the germline V gene, CDR1 is MNHEY and CDR2 is SVGEGT. This CDR3 contains 16 residues. Trimming stripped 8 bases from V and 4 bases from J, with 21 bases between. CDR3 sequence reads: CASGSMGDGSKNIQYF. The CDR3 coding sequence is TGTGCCAGCGGCTCGATGGGTGACGGGAGTAAAAACATTCAGTACTTC.

V is TRBV5-4 and J is TRBJ2-2, with 7 bases matching TRBD1. Trimming at V came to 2 bases and at J to 2 bases, leaving 9 bases not matched to a gene. The CDR3 has 17 amino acids. In germline, CDR1 is SGHNT, CDR2 YYREEE (reference sequence). For the CDR3, the DNA is TGTGCCAGCAGCTTACCCCGACAGGGTGTTAACACCGGGGAGCTGTTTTTT. As protein: CASSLPRQGVNTGELFF.

With regard to this clonotype: One end of the junction fails to match germline, which may point to a read error. The chain is built from TRBV5-6 and TRBJ1-5; D ambiguous. Germline values: CDR1 SGHDT, CDR2 YYEEEE. This CDR3 is built from 14 residues. The CDR3: CASGLAGRNQPQHF. The CDR3, as DNA: TGTGCCAGCGGCTTGGCCGGACGTAATCAGCCCCAGCATTTT. The full variable domain, rest sourced from reference TRBV5-6 and TRBJ1-5, is DAGVTQSPTHLIKTRGQQVTLRCSPKSGHDTVSWYQQALGQGPQFIFQYYEEEERQRGNFPDRFSGHQFPNYSSELNVNALLLGDSALYLCASGLAGRNQPQHFGDGTRLSIL.

To note about this clonotype: A much larger clonotype is one base distant, so this may be a read error. The CDR3 does not end in the conserved phenylalanine or tryptophan, so this is likely a read error. V usage is TRBV28 and J usage is TRBJ1-5; D unresolved. Trimming shortened V by 8 bases and J by 1 base, and 6 bases separated the two germline ends. The CDR3 is 12 residues long. Germline CDR1 is MDHEN and CDR2 is SYDVKM. The CDR3 bases are TGTGCCAGCGCGAGGAGCAATCAGCCCCAGCATGTT. Amino acid sequence: CASARSNQPQHV.

This clonotype was seen only once. The conserved final phenylalanine or tryptophan is absent from the CDR3, which likely points to a read error. The rearrangement joins TRBV6-6 to TRBJ2-7, with 7 positions matching TRBD1. The V gene's germline CDR1 is MNHNY and CDR2 SVGAGI (reference sequence). The CDR3 covers 17 residues. The CDR3 DNA follows: TGTGCCAGCAGTTACCCAACGAGCAGGGACAGTACCTACGAACAGTACTCC. This codes for CASSYPTSRDSTYEQYS.

Of note for this clonotype: A much larger clone lies one base from this, so it may be a read error. The chain couples TRBV29-1 to TRBJ2-1; TRBD2 matches 9 bases. V shed 4 bases and J 8 bases; nucleotides not matched to a gene: 12. The CDR3 length is 15 residues. Germline V gene data show CDR1 as SQVTM and CDR2 as ANQGSEA. This CDR3 reads CSVGDPAREGYEQFF. The CDR3 bases are TGCAGCGTTGGGGATCCAGCGCGGGAGGGCTATGAGCAGTTCTTC.

This clonotype showed up just a few times. The V gene is TRBV28, the J gene TRBJ2-7; D is unresolved. Germline CDR1 MDHEN, CDR2 SYDVKM. CDR3 length equals 12 residues. The V and J ends lost 7 bases and 0 bases respectively, with 7 bases between them. CDR3 in amino acids: CASTPASYEQYF. The CDR3 DNA is TGTGCCAGCACCCCGGCCTCCTACGAGCAGTACTTC.

Worth noting for this clonotype: The junction departs from the called germline gene at one end, perhaps through a read error. The chain couples TRBV7-9 to TRBJ1-1; D is uncertain. Germline-derived CDR1 and CDR2 are SEHNR and FQNEAQ (reference sequence). The CDR3 extends over 12 amino acids. The CDR3 loop reads CSSSQENTEAFF. CDR3 coding DNA: TGTTCCAGCAGCCAAGAGAACACTGAAGCTTTCTTT.

The J gene is TRBJ1-5, the V gene TRBV12-3 or TRBV12-4; TRBD1 might be the D (6 bases). This CDR3 has 13 residues. Trimming took off 7 bases at V and 2 bases at J, with 9 bases between the two ends. The CDR3 spells CASTWTGNQPQHF. Written as DNA, the CDR3 is TGTGCCAGCACCTGGACAGGCAATCAGCCCCAGCATTTT.